Below, 26 T cell receptor beta chains from the same sample are listed, as sequenced in a study of graft-versus-host responses after intestinal transplantation. Here immunoSEQ multiplex PCR was the method, and the copy in TCRdb shows in-frame clones only, minus some. Of more than 45,000 clones in the sample, about 90% were seen once. The sequences come from PBMCs, collected around 120 days after intestinal transplantation. The receptors were sampled from a human patient who received an intestinal transplant, so some T cells may come from the graft donor.

This chain connects TRBV28 to TRBJ2-7; TRBD2 aligns across 11 bases. The ends lost 1 base at V and 4 bases at J; junction bases unmatched: 3. There are 15 residues in the CDR3. Germline V gene lookup returns CDR1 MDHEN and CDR2 SYDVKM. This CDR3 is CASSLSGTSGYEQYF. CDR3 bases: TGTGCCAGCAGTTTATCTGGGACTAGCGGATACGAGCAGTACTTC.

V is TRBV27 and J is TRBJ1-2; 11 nucleotides match TRBD1. Germline V gene data show CDR1 as MNHEY and CDR2 as SMNVEV (reference sequence). V gave up 5 bases and J gave up 4 bases; unmatched junction bases: 12. The CDR3 runs to 17 residues. The CDR3 region is CASSPGTGGSIFYGYTF. The CDR3 nucleotides read TGTGCCAGCAGTCCCGGGACAGGGGGATCGATCTTCTATGGCTACACCTTC.

The CDR3: CASSLGRDLLSDTQYF. CDR3 in DNA: TGCGCCAGCAGCCTGGGGAGGGACCTATTATCAGATACGCAGTATTTT. The rearrangement joins TRBV5-1 to TRBJ2-3, with 7 bases that match TRBD2. CDR1 is SGHRS, CDR2 YFSETQ, per germline. This CDR3 contains 16 residues. V was pared by 4 bases and J by 4 bases, with 12 bases of the junction left unmatched.

This chain links TRBV2 with TRBJ2-3; tentative D call: TRBD2 (5 bases). V was trimmed by 10 bases and J by 4 bases, leaving 15 bases between them. CDR3 length: 13 amino acids. CDR1 and CDR2 (germline): SNHLY, FYNNEI. The CDR3 is CANRRSGADTQYF. The CDR3 nucleotides are TGTGCCAACCGCCGAAGCGGCGCAGATACGCAGTATTTT.

The chain employs TRBV28 and TRBJ2-7; 11 bases are shared with TRBD1. CDR3 size: 16 residues. In germline, CDR1 is MDHEN, CDR2 SYDVKM. V shed 4 bases and J 4 bases; nucleotides not matched to a gene: 9. Here the CDR3 DNA reads TGTGCCAGCAGTTACCCCTCGGGACAGGGGGGGTACGAGCAGTACTTC. Amino acids: CASSYPSGQGGYEQYF. The whole variable domain, filled in from reference TRBV28 and TRBJ2-7, reads DVKVTQSSRYLVKRTGEKVFLECVQDMDHENMFWYRQDPGLGLRLIYFSYDVKMKEKGDIPEGYSVSREKKERFSLILESASTNQTSMYLCASSYPSGQGGYEQYFGPGTRLTVT.

V gene TRBV14 combines with J gene TRBJ2-5; D uncertain. V dropped 1 base and J dropped 5 bases, with 17 bases sitting between them. CDR1 SGHDN and CDR2 FVKESK come from the germline V gene. The CDR3 contains 16 residues. The CDR3 protein is CASSQARTLARETQYF. In DNA form, the CDR3 reads TGTGCCAGCAGCCAAGCCCGGACCCTGGCAAGGGAGACCCAGTACTTC.

This chain connects TRBV27 to TRBJ2-7; no reliable D call. The CDR3 covers 15 residues. Germline loops: CDR1 MNHEY, CDR2 SMNVEV (reference sequence). V dropped 2 bases and J dropped 3 bases, with 14 bases sitting between them. This chain's CDR3 is CASSLSQLPFYEQYF. In nucleotides, the CDR3 is TGTGCCAGCAGTTTAAGTCAGCTGCCGTTCTACGAGCAGTACTTC.

The chain links TRBV11-2 to TRBJ2-7; 7 bases fit TRBD1. V was pared by 5 bases and J by 0 bases, with 4 bases of the junction left unmatched. Germline loops: CDR1 SGHAT, CDR2 FQNNGV. The CDR3 contains 14 residues. CDR3 bases: TGTGCCAGCAGCACGGGACAGCACTCCTACGAGCAGTACTTC. It is translated as CASSTGQHSYEQYF.

This chain connects TRBV28 to TRBJ1-2, with D unclear. This CDR3 is built from 14 residues. The V and J ends lost 1 base and 7 bases respectively, with 13 bases between them. CDR1 and CDR2 from the germline V gene are MDHEN and SYDVKM. This CDR3 reads CASSLYRGTVGYTF. In DNA, the CDR3 is TGTGCCAGCAGTTTATACCGGGGAACAGTTGGCTACACCTTC.

The J gene is TRBJ2-6, the V gene TRBV19; D is unclear. The CDR3 consists of 14 residues. CDR1 is LNHDA and CDR2 is SQIVND in the germline V gene (reference sequence). The V end lost 6 bases, the J end lost 0 bases, and 6 bases lay between the germline ends. The CDR3 protein is CASREYSGANVLTF. The CDR3 DNA sequence: TGTGCCAGTAGAGAGTACTCTGGGGCCAACGTCCTGACTTTC.

This chain's CDR3 is CASSLGRSLSYEQYF. Here the CDR3 DNA reads TGTGCCAGCAGCCTGGGACGGAGTCTATCCTACGAGCAGTACTTC. The chain has TRBV11-2 and TRBJ2-7; D is perhaps TRBD1 or TRBD2 (5 bases each). The germline V gene has CDR1 SGHAT and CDR2 FQNNGV. The V end lost 5 bases, the J end lost 1 base, and 15 bases lay between the germline ends. The CDR3 runs 15 residues. The variable domain in full, with the rest retrieved from reference TRBV11-2 and TRBJ2-7, is EAGVAQSPRYKIIEKRQSVAFWCNPISGHATLYWYQQILGQGPKLLIQFQNNGVVDDSQLPKDRFSAERLKGVDSTLKIQPAKLEDSAVYLCASSLGRSLSYEQYFGPGTRLTVT.

The chain uses TRBV10-3 and TRBJ1-1; 8 positions match TRBD1. The CDR3 runs 11 residues. Looked up from germline, CDR1 is ENHRY and CDR2 is SYGVKD. The ends lost 8 bases at V and 7 bases at J; junction bases unmatched: 3. The CDR3 loop is CAIGQGIEAFF. The DNA of the CDR3 is TGTGCCATCGGACAGGGAATTGAAGCTTTCTTT.

This clone was observed a single time. The V gene is TRBV9, the J gene TRBJ2-3; D uncertain. The CDR3 has 17 residues. Germline CDR1 and CDR2: SGDLS and YYNGEE. V shed 4 bases and J shed 1 base, with 19 bases lying between them. Written as DNA, the CDR3 is TGTGCCAGCAGCTCCCCCAAGGGTGTTGAACGCACAGATACGCAGTATTTT. Its translation is CASSSPKGVERTDTQYF.

This chain uses TRBV5-4 with TRBJ2-5; 7 nucleotides align to TRBD2. The J segment lost 2 bases and the V segment lost 4 bases, leaving 8 bases of the junction unmatched. The CDR3 has 15 residues. Germline values: CDR1 SGHNT, CDR2 YYREEE (reference sequence). This CDR3 reads CASSPLLALQETQYF. The CDR3 DNA is TGTGCCAGCAGCCCCCTACTAGCGCTACAAGAGACCCAGTACTTC. The entire variable domain, with the rest obtained from reference TRBV5-4 and TRBJ2-5, is as follows: ETGVTQSPTHLIKTRGQQVTLRCSSQSGHNTVSWYQQALGQGPQFIFQYYREEENGRGNFPPRFSGLQFPNYSSELNVNALELDDSALYLCASSPLLALQETQYFGPGTRLLVL.

J is TRBJ1-1 and V is TRBV29-1, with D possibly being TRBD1 (5 bases). The CDR3 consists of 13 residues. CDR1 and CDR2 (germline): SQVTM, ANQGSEA. V was clipped by 6 bases and J by 4 bases, with 15 bases between them. The CDR3 region is CSVTGTFPTEAFF. The DNA of the CDR3 is TGCAGCGTAACCGGGACTTTTCCCACTGAAGCTTTCTTT. Complete variable domain (other parts from reference TRBV29-1 and TRBJ1-1): SAVISQKPSRDICQRGTSLTIQCQVDSQVTMMFWYRQQPGQSLTLIATANQGSEATYESGFVIDKFPISRPNLTFSTLTVSNMSPEDSSIYLCSVTGTFPTEAFFGQGTRLTVV.

This chain connects TRBV6-1 to TRBJ1-1; D possibly corresponds to TRBD1 (5 bases). This CDR3 comprises 15 residues. Germline V gene data show CDR1 as MNHNS and CDR2 as SASEGT. Between the trimmed V and J ends, which lost 1 base and 4 bases, there was a span of 13 bases. The CDR3: CASSEDQGGSTEAFF. DNA of the CDR3: TGTGCCAGCAGTGAAGATCAGGGCGGTAGCACTGAAGCTTTCTTT.

The J gene is TRBJ1-4, the V gene TRBV15; D is perhaps TRBD1 (5 bases). In germline, CDR1 is LNHNV, CDR2 YYDKDF (reference sequence). V was shortened by 6 bases and J by 13 bases, with 12 bases between the two germline ends. The CDR3 extends over 11 amino acids. In DNA, the CDR3 is TGTGCCACCAGTCCCGGGGGGACACTGTTTTTT. It codes for CATSPGGTLFF.

As regards this clone: The junction does not match germline at one end; this may be a read error. The rearrangement joins TRBV10-3 to TRBJ1-2; D not certain. CDR3 length: 13 amino acids. The germline V gene has CDR1 ENHRY and CDR2 SYGVKD. Here the CDR3 DNA reads TGTGCCATCAGCGAGTCTCGCGAAATTGGCTACACCTTC. As protein: CAISESREIGYTF.

This clone has just a few counts. The rearrangement joins TRBV28 to TRBJ2-2, with a tentative D call TRBD2 (7 bases). Germline V gene data show CDR1 as MDHEN and CDR2 as SYDVKM. V gave up 3 bases and J gave up 6 bases, with 20 bases separating them. The CDR3 runs 17 residues. The CDR3 protein is CASSLISGGPHSGELFF. CDR3 DNA: TGTGCCAGCAGTTTGATTTCCGGGGGGCCCCATTCCGGGGAGCTGTTTTTT.

This chain joins TRBV5-1 and TRBJ1-5; maybe TRBD1 (6 bases). The germline V gene has CDR1 SGHRS and CDR2 YFSETQ. Trimming cost V 0 bases and J 2 bases, with 6 bases left between them. CDR3 length: 14 residues. The CDR3 protein is CASSLEGGNQPQHF. The CDR3 DNA reads as TGCGCCAGCAGCTTGGAGGGGGGCAATCAGCCCCAGCATTTT.

The chain couples TRBV29-1 to TRBJ1-3; D may be TRBD1 (5 bases). The CDR3 is 14 residues long. Trimming removed 7 bases from V and 0 bases from J, with 13 bases in between. Germline assignment: CDR1 SQVTM and CDR2 ANQGSEA. The CDR3 loop reads CSAASGVSGNTIYF. Written as DNA, the CDR3 is TGCAGCGCAGCCTCGGGGGTCTCTGGAAACACCATATATTTT.

The chain is built from TRBV6-5 and TRBJ2-2; D unclear. CDR1 is MNHEY, CDR2 SVGAGI, per germline. Deletions cut 6 bases from V and 0 bases from J, with 11 bases between. The CDR3 loop spans 15 amino acids. The CDR3 spells CASSPHATNTGELFF. The CDR3 nucleotides are TGTGCCAGCAGCCCCCACGCTACGAACACCGGGGAGCTGTTTTTT.

This clone has just one count. The chain links TRBV28 to TRBJ2-7; D gene ambiguous. V lost 4 bases, J lost 3 bases, and 7 bases lay in between. Germline V gives CDR1 MDHEN, CDR2 SYDVKM. This CDR3 comprises 12 residues. CDR3 loop: CASSSPSYEQYF. In DNA, the CDR3 is TGTGCCAGCAGTTCCCCCAGCTACGAGCAGTACTTC.

This clone was seen only a few times. The rearrangement uses TRBV7-8 and TRBJ2-1; D unclear. This CDR3 is built from 13 residues. Germline V lookup: CDR1 SGHVS, CDR2 FQNEAQ. The V gene lost 2 bases and the J gene lost 3 bases, with 5 bases spanning the gap. The CDR3 is CASSLQVYNEQFF. As DNA, the CDR3 is TGTGCCAGCAGCTTACAGGTCTACAATGAGCAGTTCTTC.

The chain joins TRBV7-2 to TRBJ1-6; D is unclear. Germline CDR1 is SGHTA and CDR2 is FQGNSA. This CDR3 is 15 amino acids long. V was trimmed by 5 bases and J by 7 bases, leaving 15 bases between them. The CDR3 spells CASSPGRMGNSPLHF. Here the CDR3 DNA reads TGTGCCAGCAGCCCCGGACGGATGGGAAATTCACCCCTCCACTTT.

The chain carries TRBV15 and TRBJ1-5, with D possibly TRBD1 on 5 matching bases. CDR3 length equals 16 residues. V was pared by 3 bases and J by 0 bases, with 12 bases between. CDR1 and CDR2 from the germline V gene are LNHNV and YYDKDF (reference sequence). CDR3 DNA: TGTGCCACCAGCAGGGAGGCAGGGTTTAGCAATCAGCCCCAGCATTTT. Protein product: CATSREAGFSNQPQHF.